The 22 T cell receptor beta chains reported below all come from one sample, sequenced in a study of OX40 agonist ivuxolimab in advanced cancers. Here immunoSEQ multiplex PCR was the method, and the copy in TCRdb shows in-frame clones only, minus some. This table has 66,000 or so clones, 82% appearing once. Sequences were derived from CD4+ or CD8+ T cells sorted from blood, sampled in a trial of the OX40 agonist ivuxolimab. These receptors all stem from an adult with an advanced solid tumor such as melanoma, head and neck, liver or kidney cancer.

The chain is built from TRBV30 and TRBJ2-5, with TRBD2 identical over 8 bases. CDR3 length: 13 amino acids. CDR1 GTSNPN and CDR2 SVGIG come from the germline V gene (reference sequence). J gave up 9 bases and V 0 bases, and 6 bases lay outside the gene matches. Here the CDR3 DNA reads TGTGCCTGGAGTGTGTCGGCGGGGGGAGCCCAGTACTTC. As protein: CAWSVSAGGAQYF.

The J gene is TRBJ2-1, the V gene TRBV5-1; 8 bases agree with TRBD1. V lost 0 bases and J lost 9; bases outside the gene matches: 5. Germline CDR1 reads SGHRS; CDR2 reads YFSETQ. The CDR3 contains 14 residues. The CDR3 here is CASSLAQGGGEQFF. For the CDR3, the DNA is TGCGCCAGCAGCTTGGCACAGGGGGGAGGTGAGCAGTTCTTC. Full variable domain (remainder filled in from reference TRBV5-1 and TRBJ2-1): KAGVTQTPRYLIKTRGQQVTLSCSPISGHRSVSWYQQTPGQGLQFLFEYFSETQRNKGNFPGRFSGRQFSNSRSEMNVSTLELGDSALYLCASSLAQGGGEQFFGPGTRLTVL.

The V call is TRBV6-1, the J call TRBJ2-5; 7 bases align to TRBD1. The ends lost 6 bases at V and 1 base at J; junction bases unmatched: 5. The germline CDR1 and CDR2 sequences are MNHNS and SASEGT. This CDR3 has 14 residues. The CDR3 DNA is TGTGCCAGCAGACAGACAGGGACCCAAGAGACCCAGTACTTC. Its translation: CASRQTGTQETQYF.

Only one count was recorded for this clone. The chain uses TRBV5-1 and TRBJ2-7; D may be TRBD1 or TRBD2 (5 bases each). Germline V gives CDR1 SGHRS, CDR2 YFSETQ. The CDR3 is 14 amino acids. The germline V and J ends were trimmed by 2 bases and 2 bases, with 11 bases remaining between them. CDR3 residues: CASSFRDGAYEQYF. The CDR3 nucleotides are TGCGCCAGCAGCTTCCGGGACGGCGCCTACGAGCAGTACTTC.

This chain links TRBV29-1 with TRBJ1-1; D is unresolved. The CDR3 has 10 residues. Per germline, CDR1 SQVTM and CDR2 ANQGSEA. V dropped 7 bases and J dropped 1 base, with 4 bases sitting between them. The CDR3 protein is CSGSNTEAFF. The CDR3 coding sequence is TGCAGCGGGTCGAACACTGAAGCTTTCTTT.

This chain joins TRBV5-1 and TRBJ1-1; TRBD1 matches 8 bases. Germline V CDR1 and CDR2: SGHRS, YFSETQ. This CDR3 comprises 14 residues. After removal of 4 bases from V and 1 base from J, the junction contained 3 bases not matched to a gene. The CDR3 DNA follows: TGCGCCAGCAGCACGGGGACAGGGAACACTGAAGCTTTCTTT. It translates to CASSTGTGNTEAFF. Using reference TRBV5-1 and TRBJ1-1 for the parts outside the CDR3, the full variable domain is KAGVTQTPRYLIKTRGQQVTLSCSPISGHRSVSWYQQTPGQGLQFLFEYFSETQRNKGNFPGRFSGRQFSNSRSEMNVSTLELGDSALYLCASSTGTGNTEAFFGQGTRLTVV.

This clone is labeled as medium-sized. The rearrangement links TRBV7-9 to TRBJ2-1; D is uncertain. The CDR3 is 15 amino acids. Trimming shortened V by 5 bases and J by 0 bases, and 11 bases separated the two germline ends. Germline CDR1 and CDR2: SEHNR and FQNEAQ (reference sequence). CDR3 loop: CASSPGRSSYNEQFF. The CDR3 nucleotides are TGTGCCAGCAGCCCCGGTCGGAGCTCCTACAATGAGCAGTTCTTC.

This chain uses TRBV6-5 with TRBJ1-5; the match to TRBD1 covers 9 bases. There are 13 residues in the CDR3. Germline loops: CDR1 MNHEY, CDR2 SVGAGI. Trimming removed 7 bases from V and 4 bases from J; junction bases left unmatched: 2. The CDR3 DNA follows: TGTGCCAGCACCGGGACAGGGAATCAGCCCCAGCATTTT. Translating gives CASTGTGNQPQHF.

This clone occurred a few times. This chain joins TRBV7-8 and TRBJ2-7; a weak D match, TRBD2 (6 bases). The CDR3 sequence is 13 residues long. Germline values: CDR1 SGHVS, CDR2 FQNEAQ. V was cut by 4 bases and J by 5 bases, with 12 bases left in between. Written as DNA, the CDR3 is TGTGCCAGCAGCTCTGACCGGGAGAACGAGCAGTACTTC. Amino acids: CASSSDRENEQYF.

The chain couples TRBV9 to TRBJ2-5, with D tentatively TRBD1 or TRBD2 (5 bases each). CDR3 length: 15 residues. With 4 bases removed from V and 1 base from J, the gap between germline ends came to 14 bases. Germline V gene data show CDR1 as SGDLS and CDR2 as YYNGEE. CDR3 bases: TGTGCCAGCAGCCGGGATAGGGGTTTCCAAGAGACCCAGTACTTC. Residues: CASSRDRGFQETQYF.

This chain joins TRBV6-1 and TRBJ2-5; 9 bases match TRBD2. The DNA end is more similar to TRBJ2-7, so the J call may be wrong. The germline V gene has CDR1 MNHNS and CDR2 SASEGT. The CDR3 is 15 amino acids. DNA for the CDR3: TGTGCCAGCAGTGAACCGGGACTAGCCCTCTACGAGCAGTACTTC. Translation gives CASSEPGLALYEQYF.

The rearrangement joins TRBV5-6 to TRBJ2-2; a weak D match, TRBD2 (6 bases). Trimming stripped 1 base from V and 0 bases from J, with 10 bases between. The CDR3 runs 16 residues. Germline V gene data show CDR1 as SGHDT and CDR2 as YYEEEE. CDR3 sequence: CASSLPAGTNTGELFF. The CDR3 DNA follows: TGTGCCAGCAGCTTGCCAGCGGGTACGAACACCGGGGAGCTGTTTTTT.

The J gene is TRBJ1-1, the V gene TRBV20-1; D unclear. CDR3 length equals 11 residues. Per germline, CDR1 DFQATT and CDR2 SNEGSKA (reference sequence). V lost 3 bases and J lost 6, with 8 bases in between. The chain's CDR3 is CSARPASEAFF. The CDR3 nucleotides read TGCAGTGCTAGGCCAGCCTCTGAAGCTTTCTTT.

A few counts support this clone. The gene calls are TRBV10-3 and TRBJ1-2; the D gene is possibly TRBD1 (5 bases). Germline loops: CDR1 ENHRY, CDR2 SYGVKD. This CDR3 has 13 amino acids. V shed 4 bases and J shed 4 bases, with 10 bases lying between them. The CDR3 protein is CAISVGTVYGYTF. In nucleotides, the CDR3 is TGTGCCATCAGTGTCGGGACTGTCTATGGCTACACCTTC.

The chain employs TRBV6-1 and TRBJ1-6; 7 nucleotides match TRBD1. Germline V gene data show CDR1 as MNHNS and CDR2 as SASEGT. Unmatched junction bases numbered 6, after V lost 10 bases and J lost 3 bases. CDR3 length equals 14 residues. The CDR3: CATGTANYNSPLHF. For the CDR3, the DNA is TGTGCCACCGGGACAGCGAACTATAATTCACCCCTCCACTTT.

The chain links TRBV5-6 to TRBJ2-1; possibly TRBD2 for D (5 bases). With 2 bases removed from V and 0 bases from J, the gap between germline ends came to 12 bases. CDR1 is SGHDT, CDR2 YYEEEE, per germline. CDR3 length equals 16 residues. DNA of the CDR3: TGTGCCAGCAGCTTCTTAGCGTTCCGCTCCTACAATGAGCAGTTCTTC. It specifies CASSFLAFRSYNEQFF. The variable domain in full, with the rest retrieved from reference TRBV5-6 and TRBJ2-1, is DAGVTQSPTHLIKTRGQQVTLRCSPKSGHDTVSWYQQALGQGPQFIFQYYEEEERQRGNFPDRFSGHQFPNYSSELNVNALLLGDSALYLCASSFLAFRSYNEQFFGPGTRLTVL.

The chain recombines TRBV7-9 with TRBJ2-3, with D perhaps being TRBD1 or TRBD2 (7 bases each). Germline V CDR1 and CDR2: SEHNR, FQNEAQ (reference sequence). The CDR3 contains 16 residues. V dropped 5 bases and J dropped 4 bases, with 19 bases sitting between them. For the CDR3, the DNA is TGTGCCAGCAGCCCCCCAGGGGGGGGCAGGGCAGATACGCAGTATTTT. Encoded protein: CASSPPGGGRADTQYF.

This clone came up once. The chain couples TRBV18 to TRBJ2-2; TRBD1 aligns across 8 bases. Trimming removed 6 bases from V and 6 bases from J; junction bases left unmatched: 6. Germline CDR1 is KGHSH and CDR2 is LQKENI. This CDR3 spans 14 amino acids. CDR3 region: CASSLDRGAGELFF. The CDR3 DNA sequence: TGTGCCAGCTCCCTTGACAGGGGAGCCGGGGAGCTGTTTTTT.

The V gene is TRBV15, the J gene TRBJ2-5; a possible D gene is TRBD1 (6 bases). The germline gives CDR1 LNHNV, CDR2 YYDKDF (reference sequence). The CDR3 totals 15 residues. V was cut by 1 base and J by 5 bases, with 14 bases left in between. CDR3 nucleotide sequence: TGTGCCACCAGCAGAGGGATACAGGGTTCGGAGACCCAGTACTTC. Translated: CATSRGIQGSETQYF. Based on the CDR3 plus reference TRBV15 and TRBJ2-5, the full variable domain is DAMVIQNPRYQVTQFGKPVTLSCSQTLNHNVMYWYQQKSSQAPKLLFHYYDKDFNNEADTPDNFQSRRPNTSFCFLDIRSPGLGDTAMYLCATSRGIQGSETQYFGPGTRLLVL.

V usage is TRBV6-6 and J usage is TRBJ2-4; D gene ambiguous. The ends were cut back, 5 bases at V and 4 bases at J, with 12 bases in the middle. The CDR3 has 14 amino acids. Per germline, CDR1 MNHNY and CDR2 SVGAGI (reference sequence). Here the CDR3 DNA reads TGTGCCAGCAGTCGATACGGTGGGAAAAACATTCAGTACTTC. It encodes CASSRYGGKNIQYF.

In the case of this clone: The sample carries other DNA sequences with the same CDR3. The CDR3 spells CASSWDDQETQYF. The CDR3 DNA follows: TGTGCCAGCAGCTGGGACGACCAAGAGACCCAGTACTTC. This chain uses TRBV5-6 with TRBJ2-5, with D perhaps matching TRBD1 or TRBD2 (5 bases each). The germline V gene encodes CDR1 SGHDT and CDR2 YYEEEE. This CDR3 region has 13 residues. The V end lost 3 bases, the J end lost 0 bases, and 6 bases lay between the germline ends.

About this clone: The sample contains more than one DNA sequence encoding this CDR3. The chain has TRBV5-4 and TRBJ2-5, with D unresolved. CDR1 SGHNT and CDR2 YYREEE come from the germline V gene (reference sequence). V was clipped by 0 bases and J by 5 bases, with 2 bases between them. The CDR3 contains 11 residues. As DNA, the CDR3 is TGTGCCAGCAGCTTGGAGGAGACCCAGTACTTC. This codes for CASSLEETQYF.